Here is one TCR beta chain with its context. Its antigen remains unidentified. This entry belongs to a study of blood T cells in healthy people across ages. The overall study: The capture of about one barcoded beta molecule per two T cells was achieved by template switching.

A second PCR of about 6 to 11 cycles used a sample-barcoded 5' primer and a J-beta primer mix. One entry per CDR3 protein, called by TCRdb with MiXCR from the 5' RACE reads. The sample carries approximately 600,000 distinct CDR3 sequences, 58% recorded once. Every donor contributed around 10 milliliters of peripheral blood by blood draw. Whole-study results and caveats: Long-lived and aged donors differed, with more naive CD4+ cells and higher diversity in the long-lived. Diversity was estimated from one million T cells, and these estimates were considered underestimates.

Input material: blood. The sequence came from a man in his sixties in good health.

This CDR3 reads CASSRGTSSYEQYF. CDR3 in DNA: TGCGCCAGCAGCCGAGGGACATCCTCCTACGAGCAGTACTTC. This chain connects TRBV5-1 to TRBJ2-4, with D possibly TRBD1 on 6 matching bases. The assigned J gene may be wrong: the sequence end matches TRBJ2-7 better. Per germline, CDR1 SGHRS and CDR2 YFSETQ. The CDR3 contains 14 residues.